This is a list of T cell receptor beta chains from one sample in a study of cytomegalovirus exposure and HLA in healthy donors. Profiled with immunoSEQ multiplex PCR; TCRdb holds only in-frame clones, not every one. Among about 200,000 clones listed, about 89% were seen once. Sample: PBMCs. These receptor sequences come from a man younger than 40 in good health and CMV-seronegative. The CDR3 runs from the conserved cysteine through the conserved F or W. A D gene is named only where the DNA matches it firmly. The size entry is marked missing in some rows and otherwise reads once, few, many or a size class.

.	.	TRBV29-1	TRBJ1-2	CSVGSSNYGYTF	TGCAGCGTTGGGAGTTCTAACTATGGCTACACCTTC
.	.	TRBV6-6	TRBJ2-5	CASSYPGKETQYF	TGTGCCAGCAGTTACCCGGGGAAAGAGACCCAGTACTTC
.	.	TRBV10-1	TRBJ2-7	CASSGPRGAQTYEQYF	TGCGCCAGCAGTGGCCCTCGGGGGGCCCAAACCTACGAGCAGTACTTC
.	.	TRBV5-1	TRBJ2-7	CASSSGGTYEQYF	TGCGCCAGCAGCTCCGGGGGAACTTACGAGCAGTACTTC
TRBD2	few	TRBV9	TRBJ2-3	CASSYRGGLDTQYF	TGTGCCAGCAGCTACCGCGGGGGGTTAGATACGCAGTATTTT
.	.	TRBV4-1	TRBJ2-7	CASSQKTEGQGGYEQYF	TGCGCCAGCAGCCAAAAGACGGAGGGGCAGGGGGGATACGAGCAGTACTTC
TRBD2	.	TRBV7-2	TRBJ2-1	CASSFRLAGAEQFF	TGTGCCAGCAGCTTCCGACTAGCGGGGGCGGAGCAGTTCTTC
TRBD2	.	TRBV29-1	TRBJ2-3	CSVDPSGADTQYF	TGCAGCGTTGACCCTAGCGGTGCAGATACGCAGTATTTT
TRBD1	.	TRBV19	TRBJ1-1	CASSRIGQGATEAFF	TGTGCCAGTAGCCGAATAGGTCAGGGGGCCACTGAAGCTTTCTTT
.	.	TRBV18	TRBJ2-1	CASSPLPPLGDEQFF	TGTGCCAGCTCACCACTTCCCCCCCTAGGGGATGAGCAGTTCTTC
.	.	TRBV27	TRBJ1-6	CTSSFGRDSPLHF	TGTACCAGCAGTTTTGGGAGGGATTCACCCCTCCACTTT
TRBD1	.	TRBV13	TRBJ1-1	CASSPGQGYTEAFF	TGTGCCAGCAGCCCGGGACAGGGGTATACTGAAGCTTTCTTT
TRBD1	few	TRBV28	TRBJ1-1	CASTRRGRNTEAFF	TGTGCCAGCACCCGGAGGGGGCGAAACACTGAAGCTTTCTTT
TRBD1	.	TRBV27	TRBJ2-2	CASSYRTGDVGELFF	TGTGCCAGCAGTTACAGGACAGGGGATGTCGGGGAGCTGTTTTTT
.	.	TRBV10-3	TRBJ2-6	CAISASIGANGLTF	TGTGCCATCAGTGCTTCCATTGGGGCCAACGGCCTGACTTTC
.	once	TRBV2	TRBJ2-3	CATTQDADTQYF	TGTGCCACGACACAGGACGCCGATACGCAGTATTTT
.	.	TRBV5-8	TRBJ2-7	CASSLSLANYEQYF	TGTGCCAGCAGCTTGAGCCTAGCGAATTACGAGCAGTACTTC
TRBD2	.	TRBV9	TRBJ2-7	CASSVAFGTSHNEQYF	TGTGCCAGCAGCGTAGCGTTTGGGACTAGCCACAACGAGCAGTACTTC
.	few	TRBV19	TRBJ2-6	CASASGANVLTF	TGTGCCAGCGCGTCTGGGGCCAACGTCCTGACTTTC
TRBD2	.	TRBV9	TRBJ2-2	CASSVESGGAGGELFF	TGTGCCAGCAGCGTAGAAAGCGGGGGGGCAGGCGGGGAGCTGTTTTTT
.	.	TRBV11-3	TRBJ2-3	CASSYRAGLDTQYF	TGTGCCAGCAGCTATCGGGCGGGGCTGGATACGCAGTATTTT
TRBD1	.	TRBV2	TRBJ2-3	CASIRDRGTDTQYF	TGTGCCAGCATTCGGGACAGGGGCACAGATACGCAGTATTTT
.	.	TRBV21-1	TRBJ2-7	CASSKCVTGSSYEQYF	TGTGCCAGCAGCAAATGCGTGACAGGGAGCTCCTACGAGCAGTACTTC
TRBD1	.	TRBV5-1	TRBJ1-1	CASSWRTGGNTEAFF	TGCGCCAGCAGCTGGAGGACAGGAGGGAACACTGAAGCTTTCTTT
.	.	TRBV12-2	TRBJ2-5	CASRWLARQETQYF	TGTGCAAGTCGCTGGCTAGCGCGTCAAGAGACCCAGTACTTC
.	.	TRBV28	TRBJ2-7	CASRAAGYEQYF	TGTGCCAGCAGAGCCGCCGGGTACGAGCAGTACTTC
.	.	TRBV7-9	TRBJ2-1	CASSLGQTLAREYNEQFF	TGTGCCAGCAGCTTAGGCCAAACGTTGGCTAGAGAATACAATGAGCAGTTCTTC
TRBD2	.	TRBV29-1	TRBJ2-3	CSVHGRLTDTQYF	TGCAGCGTTCACGGGAGGCTCACAGATACGCAGTATTTT
TRBD1	.	TRBV28	TRBJ2-3	CASSLDRVLSTDTQYF	TGTGCCAGCAGTCTCGACAGGGTACTTAGCACAGATACGCAGTATTTT
.	.	TRBV28	TRBJ1-1	CASSLLQAMNTEAFF	TGTGCCAGCAGTCTCCTACAGGCCATGAACACTGAAGCTTTCTTT
TRBD2	.	TRBV18	TRBJ2-3	CASSPEGTSVADTQYF	TGTGCCAGCTCACCTGAGGGGACTAGCGTCGCAGATACGCAGTATTTT
.	.	TRBV27	TRBJ2-4	CASSLEGGPLDF	TGTGCCAGCAGTCTCGAGGGGGGGCCACTTGACTTC
.	.	TRBV28	TRBJ1-5	CASIVQGSNQPQHF	TGTGCCAGCATTGTCCAGGGCAGCAATCAGCCCCAGCATTTT
TRBD1	.	TRBV7-9	TRBJ1-6	CASSLGQGFYNSPLHF	TGTGCCAGCAGCCTTGGACAGGGGTTTTATAATTCACCCCTCCACTTT
.	once	TRBV18	TRBJ1-1	CASSPNVRPRTEAFF	TGTGCCAGCTCACCAAATGTCAGGCCGAGAACTGAAGCTTTCTTT
TRBD1	.	TRBV7-2	TRBJ2-7	CASSGDRVGEQYF	TGTGCCAGCAGTGGGGACAGGGTGGGCGAGCAGTACTTC
TRBD1	once	TRBV2	TRBJ2-7	CASSDDRQGAYEQYF	TGTGCCAGCAGTGATGATCGGCAGGGGGCTTACGAGCAGTACTTC
.	.	TRBV28	TRBJ1-2	CASMEQGSSGYTF	TGTGCCAGCATGGAACAGGGTTCTTCTGGCTACACCTTC
TRBD1	.	TRBV6-5	TRBJ1-1	CASSVQNRGHTEAFF	TGTGCCAGCAGTGTACAAAACAGGGGGCACACTGAAGCTTTCTTT
.	.	TRBV27	TRBJ1-1	CASSPFGQSSSSTEAFF	TGTGCCAGCAGTCCCTTCGGACAGTCCTCGTCCAGCACTGAAGCTTTCTTT
TRBD2	.	TRBV4-2	TRBJ2-5	CASSQDSGLAGGETQYF	TGTGCCAGCAGCCAAGACTCTGGACTAGCGGGAGGAGAGACCCAGTACTTC
.	few	TRBV28	TRBJ2-1	CASSFPGARGYEQFF	TGTGCCAGCAGTTTCCCTGGGGCAAGAGGATACGAGCAGTTCTTC
.	.	TRBV28	TRBJ2-3	CAIRDTSTDTQYF	TGTGCCATTCGGGACACCAGCACAGATACGCAGTATTTT
.	.	TRBV28	TRBJ1-2	CASSFRGLGFYGYTF	TGTGCCAGCAGTTTCAGAGGGCTCGGGTTCTATGGCTACACCTTC
TRBD2	.	TRBV7-2	TRBJ2-7	CASSLGGGVGQYF	TGTGCCAGCAGCTTAGGCGGGGGGGTTGGGCAGTACTTC
.	.	TRBV19	TRBJ2-2	CATWNTGELFF	TGTGCCACCTGGAACACCGGGGAGCTGTTTTTT
.	.	TRBV4-2	TRBJ1-1	CASSRGGSEGGTEAFF	TGTGCCAGCAGCCGGGGAGGTTCTGAGGGCGGCACTGAAGCTTTCTTT
TRBD2	.	TRBV5-1	TRBJ2-7	CASSPRLAGYEQYF	TGCGCCAGCAGCCCCCGACTAGCAGGGTACGAGCAGTACTTC
.	.	TRBV15	TRBJ2-7	CATSRDPGDEQYF	TGTGCCACCAGCAGAGACCCAGGGGACGAGCAGTACTTC
TRBD2	once	TRBV29-1	TRBJ2-1	CSVEETLAGVDEQFF	TGCAGCGTTGAAGAGACACTAGCGGGAGTCGATGAGCAGTTCTTC
TRBD2	.	TRBV11-2	TRBJ2-1	CASSFQRGSYNEQFF	TGTGCCAGCAGCTTCCAGCGGGGCTCCTACAATGAGCAGTTCTTC
TRBD2	.	TRBV5-1	TRBJ2-1	CASSLPETSGSYNEQFF	TGCGCCAGCAGCTTGCCAGAGACTAGCGGCTCCTACAATGAGCAGTTCTTC
.	.	TRBV19	TRBJ2-5	CASSITSNQETQYF	TGTGCCAGTAGTATAACTAGCAACCAAGAGACCCAGTACTTC
TRBD2	.	TRBV10-3	TRBJ2-3	CAIWGGLNTDTQYF	TGTGCCATCTGGGGGGGACTGAACACAGATACGCAGTATTTT
.	.	TRBV29-1	TRBJ1-2	CSVESGGYTF	TGCAGCGTTGAGAGCGGTGGCTACACCTTC
TRBD1	once	TRBV9	TRBJ2-2	CASSHGAGGPGELFF	TGTGCCAGCAGCCATGGGGCAGGGGGTCCCGGGGAGCTGTTTTTT
.	.	TRBV19	TRBJ2-3	CASSQFVRRPVTDTQYF	TGTGCCAGTAGTCAGTTCGTCCGCAGGCCGGTCACAGATACGCAGTATTTT
TRBD1	.	TRBV9	TRBJ2-5	CASSVGAGGETQYF	TGTGCCAGCAGCGTAGGGGCAGGGGGAGAGACCCAGTACTTC
.	once	TRBV4-1	TRBJ1-2	CASSPLLVEGGYAF	TGCGCCAGCAGCCCACTTTTAGTAGAGGGTGGCTACGCCTTC
.	.	TRBV28	TRBJ2-2	CASSSWTAQGTGELFF	TGTGCCAGCAGTTCCTGGACCGCCCAGGGAACCGGGGAGCTGTTTTTT